Presented here are 32 T cell receptor beta chains from one specimen sequenced in a study of T-cell memory formation after mild COVID-19. TCRdb called the 5' RACE reads again in MiXCR, with one record for every CDR3 protein. The sample consists of around 200,000 distinct CDR3 sequences, about a fifth of them appearing once. Sequencing input: PBMCs or a T cell subset sorted from them (not recorded which). These receptors came from an adult woman who had mild COVID-19 (a few samples of this study predate the infection). Cell type and time point are not known.

This clonotype was seen a few times. V is TRBV7-8 and J is TRBJ2-1; no reliable D call. CDR1 is SGHVS, CDR2 FQNEAQ, per germline. V was cut by 2 bases and J by 0 bases, with 14 bases left in between. CDR3 length: 17 amino acids. CDR3 amino acids: CASSLYIGPSSYNEQFF. The DNA for the CDR3 is TGTGCCAGCAGCTTATACATCGGACCTAGCTCCTACAATGAGCAGTTCTTC.

The genes are TRBV5-5 and TRBJ1-2; D possibly corresponds to TRBD1 (6 bases). Germline assignment: CDR1 SGHKS and CDR2 YYEKEE (reference sequence). The V and J ends lost 4 bases and 3 bases respectively, with 13 bases between them. This CDR3 has 14 residues. The CDR3 nucleotides are TGTGCCAGCAGCCCCAGGGGAGGGGACTATGGCTACACCTTC. Amino acids: CASSPRGGDYGYTF.

This clonotype appeared a few times. This chain links TRBV12-3 or TRBV12-4 with TRBJ2-1; weak D call: TRBD2 (6 bases). The germline V and J ends were trimmed by 4 bases and 7 bases, with 14 bases remaining between them. The CDR3 runs to 14 residues. This CDR3 reads CASSSGSTRNEQFF. Written as DNA, the CDR3 is TGTGCCAGCAGTTCCGGCTCGACTAGGAATGAGCAGTTCTTC.

This clonotype occurred a few times. The chain is built from TRBV20-1 and TRBJ2-3; TRBD2 matches at 9 bases. V dropped 3 bases and J dropped 3; count of bases not matched to a gene: 4. The CDR3 spans 14 residues. Per the germline V gene, CDR1 is DFQATT and CDR2 is SNEGSKA (reference sequence). CDR3 bases: TGCAGTGCTAGTGGTCTAGCGGGGACAGATACGCAGTATTTT. This translates into CSASGLAGTDTQYF.

The chain couples TRBV5-1 to TRBJ2-3, with D unclear. Germline CDR1 is SGHRS and CDR2 is YFSETQ. The CDR3 has 15 residues. V was clipped by 1 base and J by 1 base, with 10 bases between them. The CDR3 protein is CASSLHPVGTDTQYF. The CDR3 nucleotides read TGCGCCAGCAGCTTGCACCCCGTTGGCACAGATACGCAGTATTTT.

This clonotype was observed a handful of times. The J gene is TRBJ1-1, the V gene TRBV6-2 or TRBV6-3; D is perhaps TRBD1 (5 bases). Looked up from germline, CDR1 is MNHEY and CDR2 is SVGEGT. Deletions cut 5 bases from V and 7 bases from J, with 17 bases between. The CDR3 is 14 amino acids. CDR3 in amino acids: CASSNRQRTDEAFF. The CDR3, as DNA: TGTGCCAGCAGTAACCGACAGAGGACTGATGAAGCTTTCTTT.

This clonotype was counted between two and nine times. This chain uses TRBV24-1 with TRBJ2-2; the D is unclear. Germline CDR1 reads KGHDR; CDR2 reads SFDVKD. Trimming removed 3 bases at V and 2 bases at J, with 15 bases between. The CDR3 totals 17 residues. The CDR3 here is CATSDTPSLYNTGELFF. CDR3 nucleotide sequence: TGTGCCACCAGTGATACGCCCAGTCTCTACAACACCGGGGAGCTGTTTTTT.

This clonotype was seen only a few times. J is TRBJ1-3 and V is TRBV5-1, with 7 nucleotides matching TRBD1. V lost 4 bases, J lost 0 bases, and 4 bases stayed unmatched. Per germline, CDR1 SGHRS and CDR2 YFSETQ. This CDR3 is 15 amino acids long. The CDR3 is CASSGWDSSGNTIYF. CDR3 in DNA: TGCGCCAGCAGCGGATGGGACAGCTCTGGAAACACCATATATTTT.

V usage is TRBV30 and J usage is TRBJ2-1; TRBD1 matches 8 bases. The germline CDR1 and CDR2 sequences are GTSNPN and SVGIG (reference sequence). The CDR3 runs to 16 residues. After removal of 7 bases from V and 7 bases from J, the junction contained 18 bases not matched to a gene. DNA of the CDR3: TGTGCCTTACAGGGGGGCGGGATTGGTTCTTTGAATGAGCAGTTCTTC. Encoded protein: CALQGGGIGSLNEQFF.

The J gene is TRBJ2-1, the V gene TRBV11-2; D possibly corresponds to TRBD2 (6 bases). Trimming removed 3 bases from V and 10 bases from J, with 16 bases in between. CDR3 length: 14 residues. Germline lookup yields CDR1 SGHAT and CDR2 FQNNGV. The CDR3 DNA reads as TGTGCCAGCAGCTTCTGGGGACTTCTCCAAGAGCAGTTCTTC. Amino acids: CASSFWGLLQEQFF.

The V and J genes are TRBV27 and TRBJ2-2, with 8 positions matching TRBD2. V was clipped by 9 bases and J by 1 base; unmatched bases: 1. The CDR3 contains 13 residues. Germline CDR1 is MNHEY and CDR2 is SMNVEV (reference sequence). The CDR3 protein is CASSGENTGELFF. In DNA, the CDR3 is TGTGCCAGTAGCGGGGAGAACACCGGGGAGCTGTTTTTT.

Only a few counts were recorded for this clonotype. V usage is TRBV27 and J usage is TRBJ1-1; D is perhaps TRBD1 (5 bases). Per germline, CDR1 MNHEY and CDR2 SMNVEV (reference sequence). Trimming removed 1 base at V and 7 bases at J, with 10 bases between. The CDR3 sequence is 13 residues long. Here the CDR3 DNA reads TGTGCCAGCAGTTTATATGGGGCGAATGAAGCTTTCTTT. It specifies CASSLYGANEAFF.

In its sample, this clonotype was seen a few times. The chain joins TRBV20-1 to TRBJ2-5, with D uncertain. Trimming pared 1 base from V and 1 base from J, leaving 4 bases between. This CDR3 is 12 amino acids long. Germline V CDR1 and CDR2: DFQATT, SNEGSKA (reference sequence). DNA for the CDR3: TGCAGTGCTAGAGCCCCCCAAGAGACCCAGTACTTC. Residues: CSARAPQETQYF.

This clonotype was found once. The chain carries TRBV30 and TRBJ1-2; D not resolved. The CDR3 consists of 11 residues. V was pared by 4 bases and J by 4 bases, with 7 bases between. The germline gives CDR1 GTSNPN, CDR2 SVGIG (reference sequence). The CDR3 nucleotides are TGTGCCTGGAAGGGATTCTATGGCTACACCTTC. It codes for CAWKGFYGYTF. The complete variable domain, with remaining parts taken from reference TRBV30 and TRBJ1-2, reads SQTIHQWPATLVQPVGSPLSLECTVEGTSNPNLYWYRQAAGRGLQLLFYSVGIGQISSEVPQNLSASRPQDRQFILSSKKLLLSDSGFYLCAWKGFYGYTFGSGTRLTVV.

The rearrangement joins TRBV11-2 to TRBJ1-3; no firm D call. Germline CDR1 reads SGHAT; CDR2 reads FQNNGV. V dropped 1 base and J dropped 4 bases, with 8 bases sitting between them. The CDR3 runs 14 residues. The CDR3 DNA follows: TGTGCCAGCAGCTTAGTGGGCATGGGAAACACCATATATTTT. Translated: CASSLVGMGNTIYF. The variable domain in full, completed from reference TRBV11-2 and TRBJ1-3, reads EAGVAQSPRYKIIEKRQSVAFWCNPISGHATLYWYQQILGQGPKLLIQFQNNGVVDDSQLPKDRFSAERLKGVDSTLKIQPAKLEDSAVYLCASSLVGMGNTIYFGEGSWLTVV.

A few counts support this clonotype. The CDR3 reads CASSLFGPTYEQYF. The CDR3 DNA follows: TGCGCCAGCAGCTTGTTTGGCCCCACCTACGAGCAGTACTTC. The rearrangement links TRBV5-1 to TRBJ2-7; D unclear. Germline CDR1 SGHRS, CDR2 YFSETQ. The CDR3 has 14 amino acids. V was trimmed by 1 base and J by 2 bases, leaving 10 bases between them.

The chain recombines TRBV24-1 with TRBJ2-3, with no clear D. Trimming pared 4 bases from V and 0 bases from J, leaving 13 bases between. CDR1 and CDR2 from the germline V gene are KGHDR and SFDVKD. The CDR3 has 16 residues. The CDR3 DNA sequence: TGTGCCACCAGTGAGACGATCCACTCTAGCACAGATACGCAGTATTTT. Its translation is CATSETIHSSTDTQYF.

The chain combines TRBV2 with TRBJ2-2; D possibly corresponds to TRBD2 (6 bases). V was pared by 10 bases and J by 4 bases, with 19 bases between. Germline V gene sequence: CDR1 SNHLY, CDR2 FYNNEI. The CDR3 length is 15 residues. The CDR3 DNA follows: TGTGCCATCCTACCCAGGGACTCCCTCACCGGGGAGCTGTTTTTT. Its translation is CAILPRDSLTGELFF.

The chain links TRBV11-1 to TRBJ2-1; 11 bases are shared with TRBD2. Germline trimming cut 0 bases from V and 1 base from J; bases unmatched to any gene: 5. CDR1 SGHAT and CDR2 FQDESV come from the germline V gene (reference sequence). The CDR3 length is 18 residues. This chain's CDR3 is CASSLAPLAGGSYNEQFF. CDR3 bases: TGTGCCAGCAGCTTAGCGCCTTTAGCGGGAGGGTCCTACAATGAGCAGTTCTTC.

This clonotype was found a few times. The chain combines TRBV20-1 with TRBJ2-5; D possibly corresponds to TRBD1 (6 bases). Germline assignment: CDR1 DFQATT and CDR2 SNEGSKA (reference sequence). Trimming pared 3 bases from V and 5 bases from J, leaving 19 bases between. CDR3 length equals 15 residues. CDR3 region: CSASRIGQPGETQYF. The CDR3 DNA sequence: TGCAGTGCTAGCAGAATCGGACAGCCGGGGGAGACCCAGTACTTC.

This chain connects TRBV19 to TRBJ2-1; tentatively, D is TRBD1 (6 bases). The CDR3 covers 13 residues. V was cut by 9 bases and J by 4 bases, with 13 bases left in between. From germline, CDR1 is LNHDA and CDR2 SQIVND (reference sequence). This CDR3 is CASALGQYNEQFF. The CDR3 DNA reads as TGTGCCAGCGCTCTCGGACAGTACAATGAGCAGTTCTTC.

CDR3 in amino acids: CASSSRLALYEQYF. For the CDR3, the DNA is TGTGCCAGCAGTTCCCGACTAGCCCTCTACGAGCAGTACTTC. This chain links TRBV12-3 or TRBV12-4 with TRBJ2-7; TRBD2 aligns across 7 bases. Losses at the gene ends were 4 bases for V and 3 bases for J; bases not matched to a gene: 6. There are 14 residues in the CDR3.

This clonotype was observed a handful of times. The chain combines TRBV28 with TRBJ2-7; TRBD1 might be the D (5 bases). Germline V gives CDR1 MDHEN, CDR2 SYDVKM. V lost 6 bases to trimming and J lost 4 bases, with 13 bases between them. The CDR3 loop spans 13 amino acids. The CDR3 loop is CASSPGMSYEQYF. DNA of the CDR3: TGTGCCAGCAGCCCAGGGATGAGTTACGAGCAGTACTTC.

This clonotype showed up just a few times. The chain is built from TRBV30 and TRBJ2-3; D is uncertain. The V end was cut by 3 bases, the J end by 4 bases, with 8 bases between. The CDR3 spans 12 residues. The germline CDR1 and CDR2 sequences are GTSNPN and SVGIG (reference sequence). This CDR3 reads CAWRPFADTQYF. Written as DNA, the CDR3 is TGTGCCTGGAGACCGTTCGCAGATACGCAGTATTTT. Together with reference TRBV30 and TRBJ2-3, the CDR3 gives the full variable domain: SQTIHQWPATLVQPVGSPLSLECTVEGTSNPNLYWYRQAAGRGLQLLFYSVGIGQISSEVPQNLSASRPQDRQFILSSKKLLLSDSGFYLCAWRPFADTQYFGPGTRLTVL.

This clonotype appeared a few times. This rearrangement joins TRBV6-5 to TRBJ2-5; D is possibly TRBD1 or TRBD2 (6 bases each). Per germline, CDR1 MNHEY and CDR2 SVGAGI. The CDR3 extends over 15 amino acids. V shed 6 bases and J shed 5 bases, with 19 bases lying between them. CDR3 amino acids: CASRRGVVASETQYF. DNA for the CDR3: TGTGCCAGCAGGAGGGGGGTAGTAGCGTCGGAGACCCAGTACTTC.

V is TRBV27 and J is TRBJ2-7, with D maybe TRBD1 (6 bases). The CDR3 is 14 amino acids. V was cut by 8 bases and J by 5 bases, with 19 bases left in between. Germline-derived CDR1 and CDR2 are MNHEY and SMNVEV (reference sequence). CDR3 DNA: TGTGCCAGCGGGTGGGGGCTCCGGTTGAACGAGCAGTACTTC. Translated: CASGWGLRLNEQYF.

The chain links TRBV7-9 to TRBJ2-1; 9 bases match TRBD1. Germline lookup yields CDR1 SEHNR and CDR2 FQNEAQ (reference sequence). The CDR3 consists of 17 residues. Trimming cost V 1 base and J 7 bases; bases outside gene matches: 11. The CDR3 coding sequence is TGTGCCAGCAGCTTAGTCCCGCCGACAGGGGGGAAAAATGAGCAGTTCTTC. It yields the protein CASSLVPPTGGKNEQFF.

This clonotype showed up just a few times. This chain joins TRBV27 and TRBJ2-7; 9 bases fit TRBD2. Germline CDR1 is MNHEY and CDR2 is SMNVEV (reference sequence). With 5 bases clipped from V and 7 bases from J, the junction kept 12 bases outside the gene matches. The CDR3 length is 15 residues. The CDR3 reads CASSQIAGVVEEQYF. CDR3 sequence (DNA): TGTGCCAGCAGTCAAATAGCGGGAGTGGTTGAGGAGCAGTACTTC.

The J gene is TRBJ2-7, the V gene TRBV5-5, with 10 bases matching TRBD1. With V trimmed by 3 bases and J by 0 bases, 3 bases remained unmatched. Germline loops: CDR1 SGHKS, CDR2 YYEKEE (reference sequence). The CDR3 length is 15 residues. Here the CDR3 reads CASSWTGGPSYEQYF. The CDR3 region has the DNA TGTGCCAGCAGCTGGACAGGGGGGCCCTCCTACGAGCAGTACTTC.

The rearrangement joins TRBV13 to TRBJ2-1, with D possibly TRBD2 on 6 matching bases. From germline, CDR1 is PRHDT and CDR2 FYEKMQ (reference sequence). V lost 3 bases, J lost 6 bases, and 12 bases lay in between. This CDR3 comprises 14 residues. CDR3 amino acids: CASSFRGSGNEQFF. CDR3 bases: TGTGCCAGCAGCTTCCGTGGTAGCGGCAATGAGCAGTTCTTC.

This clonotype has more than one count but fewer than ten. This sequence joins TRBV4-1 and TRBJ2-7, with D possibly being TRBD1 (6 bases). The CDR3 loop spans 15 amino acids. Trimming left V 5 bases short and J 4 bases short, with 18 bases between. Germline CDR1 reads MGHRA; CDR2 reads YSYEKL. The CDR3 sequence: CASSSGHRGEYEQYF. The CDR3 bases are TGCGCCAGCAGCTCGGGACATCGGGGCGAATACGAGCAGTACTTC.

The CDR3 DNA sequence: TGTGCCAGCAGCCTACTGGTGGACAGGGAAAGTGAAAAACTGTTTTTT. Its protein is CASSLLVDRESEKLFF. The chain couples TRBV7-8 to TRBJ1-4; 8 nucleotides agree with TRBD1. The CDR3 sequence is 16 residues long. Germline V lookup: CDR1 SGHVS, CDR2 FQNEAQ. The trim removed 5 bases at V and 7 bases at J, leaving 12 bases unmatched. The full variable domain, rest sourced from reference TRBV7-8 and TRBJ1-4, is GAGVSQSPRYKVAKRGQDVALRCDPISGHVSLFWYQQALGQGPEFLTYFQNEAQLDKSGLPSDRFFAERPEGSVSTLKIQRTQQEDSAVYLCASSLLVDRESEKLFFGSGTQLSVL.